These 5 T cell receptor beta chains were sequenced from one sample in a study of T cell responses to AZD1222 COVID-19 vaccine. The method was immunoSEQ multiplex PCR; TCRdb's version includes in-frame clones alone and lacks a portion of them. The table lists over 85,000 clones, about 90% of them singletons, with 2.5% to 3.5% in the top ten. The sequencing here drew on peripheral blood, taken on day 0 of AZD1222 vaccination. These receptors all come from an adult in good health.

The V call is TRBV2, the J call TRBJ2-6; 9 bases fit TRBD1. The V gene end was trimmed by 4 bases and the J gene end by 3 bases; junction bases not matched to a gene: 1. This CDR3 region has 15 residues. The germline CDR1 and CDR2 sequences are SNHLY and FYNNEI. The CDR3 loop is CASSGDRVGANVLTF. DNA of the CDR3: TGTGCCAGCAGTGGGGACAGGGTTGGGGCCAACGTCCTGACTTTC.

The chain uses TRBV5-6 and TRBJ1-5, with D uncertain. The CDR3 is 13 residues long. V lost 1 base to trimming and J lost 0 bases, with 2 bases between them. Germline values: CDR1 SGHDT, CDR2 YYEEEE. This CDR3 is CASSLNSNQPQHF. Written as DNA, the CDR3 is TGTGCCAGCAGCTTGAATAGCAATCAGCCCCAGCATTTT.

Here the CDR3 DNA reads TGTGCCAGCAGCTTATCAGGGGGGAGCTCCTACGAGCAGTACTTC. Translation: CASSLSGGSSYEQYF. The rearrangement uses TRBV7-3 and TRBJ2-7, with D maybe TRBD1 (7 bases). The CDR3 is 15 residues long. V was shortened by 2 bases and J by 0 bases, with 11 bases between the two germline ends. Germline V lookup: CDR1 SGHTA, CDR2 FQGTGA.

This chain links TRBV11-3 with TRBJ2-2; D gene uncertain. Germline V gene data show CDR1 as SGHNT and CDR2 as YENEEA. CDR3 length: 13 residues. V was trimmed by 5 bases and J by 6 bases, leaving 10 bases between them. This chain's CDR3 is CASSLRLAGELFF. The CDR3 region has the DNA TGTGCCAGCAGCCTCAGACTGGCCGGGGAGCTGTTTTTT.

The V gene is TRBV19, the J gene TRBJ2-7, with TRBD1 matching 8 bases. V was pared by 5 bases and J by 0 bases, with 9 bases of the junction left unmatched. Germline CDR1 and CDR2: LNHDA and SQIVND (reference sequence). This CDR3 region has 16 residues. CDR3 residues: CASSLAGGRSSYEQYF. CDR3 DNA: TGTGCCAGTAGTTTGGCAGGGGGCAGGAGCTCCTACGAGCAGTACTTC.